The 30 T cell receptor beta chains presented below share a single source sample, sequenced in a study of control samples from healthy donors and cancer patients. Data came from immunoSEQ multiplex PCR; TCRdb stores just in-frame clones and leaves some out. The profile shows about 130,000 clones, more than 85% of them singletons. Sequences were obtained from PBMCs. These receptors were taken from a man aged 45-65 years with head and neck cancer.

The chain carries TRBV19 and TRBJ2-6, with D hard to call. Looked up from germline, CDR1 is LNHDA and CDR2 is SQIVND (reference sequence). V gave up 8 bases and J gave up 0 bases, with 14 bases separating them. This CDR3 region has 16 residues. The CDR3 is CASGAESSSGANVLTF. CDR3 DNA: TGTGCCAGTGGCGCAGAGTCGAGCTCTGGGGCCAACGTCCTGACTTTC.

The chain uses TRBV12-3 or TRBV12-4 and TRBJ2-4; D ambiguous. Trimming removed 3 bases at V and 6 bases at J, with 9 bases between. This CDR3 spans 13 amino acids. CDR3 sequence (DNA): TGTGCCAGCAGTTTTAGGCAGATAAACATTCAGTACTTC. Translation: CASSFRQINIQYF.

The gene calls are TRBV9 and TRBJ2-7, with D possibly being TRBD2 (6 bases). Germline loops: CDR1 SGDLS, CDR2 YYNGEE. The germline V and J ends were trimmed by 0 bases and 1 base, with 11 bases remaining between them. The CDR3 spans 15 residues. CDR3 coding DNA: TGTGCCAGCAGCGTAGAGCCAGGGACTTCCTACGAGCAGTACTTC. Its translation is CASSVEPGTSYEQYF.

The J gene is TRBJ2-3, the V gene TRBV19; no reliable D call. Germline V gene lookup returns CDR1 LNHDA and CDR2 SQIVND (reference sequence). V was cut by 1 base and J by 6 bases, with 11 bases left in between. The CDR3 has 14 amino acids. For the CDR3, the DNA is TGTGCCAGTAGTATAGCAAACTGGGTGGATACGCAGTATTTT. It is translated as CASSIANWVDTQYF.

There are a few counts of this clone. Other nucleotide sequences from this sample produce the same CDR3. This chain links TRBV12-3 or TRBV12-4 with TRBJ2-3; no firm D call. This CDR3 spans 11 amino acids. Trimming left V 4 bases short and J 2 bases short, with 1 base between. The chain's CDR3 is CASSYTDTQYF. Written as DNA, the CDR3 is TGTGCCAGCAGTTACACAGATACGCAGTATTTT.

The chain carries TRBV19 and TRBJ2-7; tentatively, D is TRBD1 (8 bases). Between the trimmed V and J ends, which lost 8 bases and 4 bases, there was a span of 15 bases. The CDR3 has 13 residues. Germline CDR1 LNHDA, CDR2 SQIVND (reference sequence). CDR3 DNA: TGTGCCAGTGGCGGACAGGGAGGGTACGAGCAGTACTTC. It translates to CASGGQGGYEQYF.

This CDR3 is CASSQSGVRTQVNTGELFF. The CDR3 nucleotides are TGCGCCAGCAGTCAATCCGGGGTGCGGACGCAGGTGAACACCGGGGAGCTGTTTTTT. The chain links TRBV23-1 to TRBJ2-2; D may be TRBD2 (5 bases). TRBV23-1 is designated an ORF whose function remains uncertain. CDR3 size: 19 residues. The germline V and J ends were trimmed by 0 bases and 1 base, with 18 bases remaining between them.

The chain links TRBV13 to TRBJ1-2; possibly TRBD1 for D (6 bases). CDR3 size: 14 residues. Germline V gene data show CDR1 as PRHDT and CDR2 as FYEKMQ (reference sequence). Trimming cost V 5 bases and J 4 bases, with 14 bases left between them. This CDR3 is CASSPTQGSYGYTF. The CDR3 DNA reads TGTGCCAGCAGCCCCACACAGGGTTCCTATGGCTACACCTTC.

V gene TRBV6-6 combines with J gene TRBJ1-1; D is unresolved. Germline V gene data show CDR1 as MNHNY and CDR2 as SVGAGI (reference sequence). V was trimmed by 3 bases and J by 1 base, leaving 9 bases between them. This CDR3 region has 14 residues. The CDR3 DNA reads TGTGCCAGCAGTTATGTTGTGAAGAACACTGAAGCTTTCTTT. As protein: CASSYVVKNTEAFF.

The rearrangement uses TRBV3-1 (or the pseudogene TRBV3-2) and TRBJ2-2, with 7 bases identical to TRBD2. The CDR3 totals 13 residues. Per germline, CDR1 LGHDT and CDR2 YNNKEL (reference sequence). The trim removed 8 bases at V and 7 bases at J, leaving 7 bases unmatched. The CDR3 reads CASGTRGIGELFF. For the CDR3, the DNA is TGTGCCAGCGGGACGCGGGGGATCGGGGAGCTGTTTTTT.

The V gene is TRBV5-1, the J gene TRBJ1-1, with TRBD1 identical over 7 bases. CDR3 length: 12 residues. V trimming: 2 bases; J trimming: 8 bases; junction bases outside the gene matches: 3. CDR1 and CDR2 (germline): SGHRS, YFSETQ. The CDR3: CASSFDRAEAFF. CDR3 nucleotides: TGCGCCAGCAGCTTCGACAGGGCGGAAGCTTTCTTT. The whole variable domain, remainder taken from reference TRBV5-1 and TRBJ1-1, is KAGVTQTPRYLIKTRGQQVTLSCSPISGHRSVSWYQQTPGQGLQFLFEYFSETQRNKGNFPGRFSGRQFSNSRSEMNVSTLELGDSALYLCASSFDRAEAFFGQGTRLTVV.

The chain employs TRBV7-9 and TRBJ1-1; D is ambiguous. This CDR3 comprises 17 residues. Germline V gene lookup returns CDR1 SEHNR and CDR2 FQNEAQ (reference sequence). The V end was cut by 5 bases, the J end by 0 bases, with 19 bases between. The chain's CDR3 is CASSPSMAVYMNTEAFF. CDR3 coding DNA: TGTGCCAGCAGCCCCTCGATGGCAGTCTATATGAACACTGAAGCTTTCTTT.

The CDR3 loop reads CASTAGGVYNEQFF. CDR3 in DNA: TGTGCCAGCACCGCGGGCGGGGTCTACAATGAGCAGTTCTTC. The chain employs TRBV2 and TRBJ2-1, with D maybe TRBD2 (6 bases). Germline CDR1 SNHLY, CDR2 FYNNEI. The CDR3 consists of 14 residues. V shed 7 bases and J shed 3 bases, with 13 bases lying between them.

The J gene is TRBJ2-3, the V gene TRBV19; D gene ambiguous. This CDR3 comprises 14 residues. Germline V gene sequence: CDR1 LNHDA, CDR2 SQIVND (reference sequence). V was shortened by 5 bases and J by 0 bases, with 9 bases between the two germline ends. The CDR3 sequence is CASSLGPSTDTQYF. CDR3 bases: TGTGCCAGTAGTTTAGGCCCCAGCACAGATACGCAGTATTTT. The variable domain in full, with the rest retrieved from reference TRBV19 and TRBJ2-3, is DGGITQSPKYLFRKEGQNVTLSCEQNLNHDAMYWYRQDPGQGLRLIYYSQIVNDFQKGDIAEGYSVSREKKESFPLTVTSAQKNPTAFYLCASSLGPSTDTQYFGPGTRLTVL.

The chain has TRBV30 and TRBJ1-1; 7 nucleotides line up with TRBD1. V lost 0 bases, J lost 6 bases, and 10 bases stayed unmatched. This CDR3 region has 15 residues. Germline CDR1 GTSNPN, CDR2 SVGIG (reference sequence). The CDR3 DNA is TGTGCCTGGAGTGTACAAAGTTCCAGGGGGGCTGAAGCTTTCTTT. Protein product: CAWSVQSSRGAEAFF.

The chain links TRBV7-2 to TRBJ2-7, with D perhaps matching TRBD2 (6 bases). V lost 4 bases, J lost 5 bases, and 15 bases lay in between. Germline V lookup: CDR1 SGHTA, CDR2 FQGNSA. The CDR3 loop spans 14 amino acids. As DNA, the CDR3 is TGTGCCAGCAGCTACCAGACTAGAAGAGACGAGCAGTACTTC. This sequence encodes CASSYQTRRDEQYF. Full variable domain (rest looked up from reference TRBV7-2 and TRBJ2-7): GAGVSQSPSNKVTEKGKDVELRCDPISGHTALYWYRQSLGQGLEFLIYFQGNSAPDKSGLPSDRFSAERTGGSVSTLTIQRTQQEDSAVYLCASSYQTRRDEQYFGPGTRLTVT.

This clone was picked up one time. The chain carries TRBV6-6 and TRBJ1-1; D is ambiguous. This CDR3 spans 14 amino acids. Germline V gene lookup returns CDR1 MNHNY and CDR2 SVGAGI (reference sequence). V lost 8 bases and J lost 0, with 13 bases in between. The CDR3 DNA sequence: TGTGCCAGCCGTCGTATCGGAGTGAACACTGAAGCTTTCTTT. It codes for CASRRIGVNTEAFF.

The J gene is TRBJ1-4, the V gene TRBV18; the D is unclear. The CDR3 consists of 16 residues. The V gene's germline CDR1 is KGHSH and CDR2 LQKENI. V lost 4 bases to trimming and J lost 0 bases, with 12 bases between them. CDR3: CASSLLDRTTNEKLFF. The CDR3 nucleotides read TGTGCCAGCTCACTCTTGGACCGAACAACTAATGAAAAACTGTTTTTT.

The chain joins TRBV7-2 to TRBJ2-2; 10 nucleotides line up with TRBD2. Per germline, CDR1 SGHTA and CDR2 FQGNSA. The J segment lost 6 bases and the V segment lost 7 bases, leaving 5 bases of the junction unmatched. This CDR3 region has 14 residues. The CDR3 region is CASTAAGGSGELFF. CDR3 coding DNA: TGTGCCAGCACCGCAGCGGGGGGGTCCGGGGAGCTGTTTTTT.

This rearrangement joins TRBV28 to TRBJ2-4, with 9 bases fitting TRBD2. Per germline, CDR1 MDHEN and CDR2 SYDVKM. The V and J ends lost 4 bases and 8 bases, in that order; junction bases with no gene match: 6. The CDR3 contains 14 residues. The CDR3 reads CASSSVASGDIQYF. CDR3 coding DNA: TGTGCCAGCAGTTCAGTGGCTAGCGGGGACATTCAGTACTTC.

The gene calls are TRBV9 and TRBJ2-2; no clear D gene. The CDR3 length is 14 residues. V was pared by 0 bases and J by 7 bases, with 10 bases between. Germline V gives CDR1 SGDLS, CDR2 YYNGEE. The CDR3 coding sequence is TGTGCCAGCAGCGTAGTGTTAGACGGCGGGGAGCTGTTTTTT. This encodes CASSVVLDGGELFF.

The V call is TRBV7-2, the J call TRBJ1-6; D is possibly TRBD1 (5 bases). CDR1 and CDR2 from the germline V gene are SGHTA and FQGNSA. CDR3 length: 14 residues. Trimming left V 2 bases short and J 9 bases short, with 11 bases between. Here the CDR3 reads CASSLTPGGSPLHF. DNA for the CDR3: TGTGCCAGCAGCTTAACCCCCGGGGGTTCACCCCTCCACTTT.

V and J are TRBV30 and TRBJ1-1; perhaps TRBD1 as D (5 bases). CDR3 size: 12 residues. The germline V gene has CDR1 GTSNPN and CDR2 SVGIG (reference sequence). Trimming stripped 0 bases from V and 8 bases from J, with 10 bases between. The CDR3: CAWSVLRGEAFF. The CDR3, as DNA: TGTGCCTGGAGTGTCCTACGGGGGGAAGCTTTCTTT.

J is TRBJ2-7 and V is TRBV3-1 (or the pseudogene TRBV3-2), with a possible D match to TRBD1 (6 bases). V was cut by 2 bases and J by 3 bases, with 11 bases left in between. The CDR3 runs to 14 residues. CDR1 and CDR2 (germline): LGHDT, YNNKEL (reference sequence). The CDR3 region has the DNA TGTGCCAGCAGCCAAAAGGACAGCTACTACGAGCAGTACTTC. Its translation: CASSQKDSYYEQYF.

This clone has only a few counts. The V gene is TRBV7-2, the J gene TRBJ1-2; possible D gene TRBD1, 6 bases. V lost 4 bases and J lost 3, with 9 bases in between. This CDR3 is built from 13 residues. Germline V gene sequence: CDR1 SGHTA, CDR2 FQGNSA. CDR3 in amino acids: CASSSNRDYGYTF. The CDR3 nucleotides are TGTGCCAGCAGCTCTAACAGGGACTATGGCTACACCTTC. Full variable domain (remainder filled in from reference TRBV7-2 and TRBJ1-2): GAGVSQSPSNKVTEKGKDVELRCDPISGHTALYWYRQSLGQGLEFLIYFQGNSAPDKSGLPSDRFSAERTGGSVSTLTIQRTQQEDSAVYLCASSSNRDYGYTFGSGTRLTVV.

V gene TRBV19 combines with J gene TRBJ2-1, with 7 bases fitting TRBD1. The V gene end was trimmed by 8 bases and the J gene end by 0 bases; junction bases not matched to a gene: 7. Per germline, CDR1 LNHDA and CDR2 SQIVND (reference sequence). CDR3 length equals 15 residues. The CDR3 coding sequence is TGTGCCAGTCTCGACAGGGTTAGCTCCTACAATGAGCAGTTCTTC. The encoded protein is CASLDRVSSYNEQFF.

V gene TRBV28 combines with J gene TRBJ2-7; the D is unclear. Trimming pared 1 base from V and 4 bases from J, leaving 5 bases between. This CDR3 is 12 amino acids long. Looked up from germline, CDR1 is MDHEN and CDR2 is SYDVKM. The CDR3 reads CASSLLDYEQYF. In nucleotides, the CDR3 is TGTGCCAGCAGTTTATTGGATTACGAGCAGTACTTC.

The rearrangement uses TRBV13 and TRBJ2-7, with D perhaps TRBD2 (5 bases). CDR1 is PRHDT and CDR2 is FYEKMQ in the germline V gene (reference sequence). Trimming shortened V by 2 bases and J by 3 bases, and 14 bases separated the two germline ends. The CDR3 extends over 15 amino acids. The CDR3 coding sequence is TGTGCCAGCAGCTTATATAAGGGTGGAGGCTACGAGCAGTACTTC. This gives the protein CASSLYKGGGYEQYF.

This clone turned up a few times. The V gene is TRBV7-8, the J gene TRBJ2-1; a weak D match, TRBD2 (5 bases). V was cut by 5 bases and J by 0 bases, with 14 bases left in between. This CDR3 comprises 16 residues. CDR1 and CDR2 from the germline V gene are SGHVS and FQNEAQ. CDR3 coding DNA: TGTGCCAGCAGCCCAGCGGTGACGAGCTCCTACAATGAGCAGTTCTTC. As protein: CASSPAVTSSYNEQFF.

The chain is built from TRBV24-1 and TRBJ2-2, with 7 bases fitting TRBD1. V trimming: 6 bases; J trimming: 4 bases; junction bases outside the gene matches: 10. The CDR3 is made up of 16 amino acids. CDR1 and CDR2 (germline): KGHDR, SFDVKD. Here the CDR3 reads CATSPQGIEGTGELFF. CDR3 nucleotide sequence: TGTGCCACCAGTCCACAGGGGATTGAGGGCACCGGGGAGCTGTTTTTT.